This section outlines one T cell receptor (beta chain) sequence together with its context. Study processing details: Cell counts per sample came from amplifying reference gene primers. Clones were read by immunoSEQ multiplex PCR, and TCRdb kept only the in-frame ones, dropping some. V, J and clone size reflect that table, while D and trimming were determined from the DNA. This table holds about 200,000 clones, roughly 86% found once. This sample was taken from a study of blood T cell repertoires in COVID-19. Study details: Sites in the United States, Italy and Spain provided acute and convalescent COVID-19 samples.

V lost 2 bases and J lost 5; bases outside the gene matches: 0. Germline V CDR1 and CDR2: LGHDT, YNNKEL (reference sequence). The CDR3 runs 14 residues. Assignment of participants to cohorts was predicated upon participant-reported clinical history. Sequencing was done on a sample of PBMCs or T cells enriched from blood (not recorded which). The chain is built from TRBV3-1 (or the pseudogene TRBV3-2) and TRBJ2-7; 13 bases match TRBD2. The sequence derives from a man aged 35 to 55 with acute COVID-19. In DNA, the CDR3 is TGTGCCAGCAGCCAAACTAGCGGGAGGGACGAGCAGTACTTC. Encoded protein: CASSQTSGRDEQYF.